This T cell receptor (beta chain) was recovered during a study of T cell responses to AZD1222 COVID-19 vaccine. V gave up 5 bases and J gave up 0 bases, with 17 bases separating them. The germline CDR1 and CDR2 sequences are SEHNR and FQNEAQ (reference sequence). This CDR3 has 17 residues. Overall study results and limits: Rises in breadth and depth of Spike-specific TCRs came after two AZD1222 doses. Variant regions that are unmutated are reportedly the target of nearly half of spike-specific TCRs. All repertoire sampling was performed exclusively after the peak T cell response. Donors in the cohort were predominantly white British and more often female, and clonal diversity was possibly underestimated.

TCRdb keeps only in-frame clones here, not all; method: immunoSEQ multiplex PCR. The sample consists of about 160,000 clones, 92% of them appearing once. Worth noting for this clone: Its antigen is not identified.

This material consisted of peripheral blood, taken on day 0 of MenACWY control vaccination. The V call is TRBV7-9, the J call TRBJ2-4; the D is unclear. This sequence was found in an adult in good health. In DNA, the CDR3 is TGTGCCAGCAGCGAACGGACCTCCCTCAGAGCCAAAAACATTCAGTACTTC. Protein sequence: CASSERTSLRAKNIQYF.